This T cell receptor beta chain appears in the sequencing data of a study of blood T cells in healthy people across ages. Findings and caveats of the study: Conclusively comparing naive with antigen-experienced cells was impossible with unsorted PBMCs.

Note on this clonotype: Antigen unknown.

PCR was performed a second time for 7 to 11 cycles using a sample-barcoded 5' primer and a J-beta primer mix. TCRdb reprocessed the 5' RACE reads with MiXCR, giving one entry per CDR3 protein. The data show more than 800,000 distinct CDR3 sequences, 29% seen once. Donors gave roughly 9.1 milliliters of peripheral blood apiece. Per sample, extraction of total RNA gave at least 5.5 micrograms in every case. Trimming stripped 3 bases from V and 3 bases from J, with 6 bases between. This CDR3 is 13 amino acids long. Per germline, CDR1 MNHEY and CDR2 SMNVEV (reference sequence). The V call is TRBV27, the J call TRBJ1-5; no firm D call. The sequence was obtained from a woman aged 80 or over in good health. Sequencing was carried out using blood. The DNA for the CDR3 is TGTGCCAGCAGTTTCACGCCCAATCAGCCCCAGCATTTT. Amino acids: CASSFTPNQPQHF.